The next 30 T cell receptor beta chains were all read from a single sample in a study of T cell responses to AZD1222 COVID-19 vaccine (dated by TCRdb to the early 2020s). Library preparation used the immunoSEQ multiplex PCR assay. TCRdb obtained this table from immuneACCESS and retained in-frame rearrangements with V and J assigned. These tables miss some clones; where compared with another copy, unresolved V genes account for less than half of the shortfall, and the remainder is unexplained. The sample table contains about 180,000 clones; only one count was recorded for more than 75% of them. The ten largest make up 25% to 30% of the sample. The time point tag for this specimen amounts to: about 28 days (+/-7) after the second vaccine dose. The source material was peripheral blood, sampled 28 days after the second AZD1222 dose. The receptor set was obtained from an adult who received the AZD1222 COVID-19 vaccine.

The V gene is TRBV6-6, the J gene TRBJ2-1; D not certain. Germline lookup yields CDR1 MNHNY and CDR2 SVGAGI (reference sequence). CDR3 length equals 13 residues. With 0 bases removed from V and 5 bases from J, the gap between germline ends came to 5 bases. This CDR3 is CASSYSPHNEQFF. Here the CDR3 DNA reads TGTGCCAGCAGTTACTCCCCGCACAATGAGCAGTTCTTC.

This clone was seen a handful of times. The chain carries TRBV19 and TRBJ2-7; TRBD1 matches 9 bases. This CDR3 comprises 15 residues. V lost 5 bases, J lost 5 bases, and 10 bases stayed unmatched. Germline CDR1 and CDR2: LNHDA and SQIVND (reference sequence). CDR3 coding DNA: TGTGCCAGTAGTTCCCCGGGACAGGGACATCACGAGCAGTACTTC. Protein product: CASSSPGQGHHEQYF.

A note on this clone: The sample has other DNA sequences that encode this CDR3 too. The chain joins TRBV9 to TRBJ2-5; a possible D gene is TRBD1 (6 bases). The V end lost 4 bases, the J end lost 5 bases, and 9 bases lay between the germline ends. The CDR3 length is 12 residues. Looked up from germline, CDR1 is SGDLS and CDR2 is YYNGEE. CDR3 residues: CASSPQGETQYF. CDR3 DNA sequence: TGTGCCAGCAGCCCCCAGGGGGAGACCCAGTACTTC.

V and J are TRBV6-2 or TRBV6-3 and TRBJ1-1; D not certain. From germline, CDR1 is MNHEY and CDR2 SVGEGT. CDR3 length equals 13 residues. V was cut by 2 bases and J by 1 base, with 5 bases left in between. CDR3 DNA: TGTGCCAGCAGTTACCCAGGGAACACTGAAGCTTTCTTT. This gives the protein CASSYPGNTEAFF.

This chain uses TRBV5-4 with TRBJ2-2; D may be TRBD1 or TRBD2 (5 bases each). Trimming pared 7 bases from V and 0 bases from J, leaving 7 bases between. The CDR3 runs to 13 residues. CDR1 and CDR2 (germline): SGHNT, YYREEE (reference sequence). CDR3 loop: CASGGANTGELFF. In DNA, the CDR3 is TGTGCCAGCGGGGGAGCGAACACCGGGGAGCTGTTTTTT.

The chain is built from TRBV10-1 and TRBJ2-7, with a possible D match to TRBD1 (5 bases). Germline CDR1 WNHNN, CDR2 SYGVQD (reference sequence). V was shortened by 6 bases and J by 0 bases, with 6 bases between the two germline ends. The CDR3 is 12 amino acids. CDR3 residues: CASRDSSYEQYF. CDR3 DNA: TGCGCCAGCAGAGACAGCTCCTACGAGCAGTACTTC.

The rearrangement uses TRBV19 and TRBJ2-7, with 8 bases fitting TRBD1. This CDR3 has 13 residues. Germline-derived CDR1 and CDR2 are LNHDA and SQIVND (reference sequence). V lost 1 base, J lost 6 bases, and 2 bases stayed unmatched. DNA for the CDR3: TGTGCCAGTAGTATAGTAGACAGGGGCGAGCAGTACTTC. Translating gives CASSIVDRGEQYF.

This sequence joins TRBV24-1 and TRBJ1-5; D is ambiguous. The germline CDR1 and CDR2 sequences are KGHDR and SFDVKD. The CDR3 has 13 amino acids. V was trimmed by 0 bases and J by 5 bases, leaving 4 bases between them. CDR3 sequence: CATSDLEDQPQHF. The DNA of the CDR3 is TGTGCCACCAGTGATTTGGAGGATCAGCCCCAGCATTTT.

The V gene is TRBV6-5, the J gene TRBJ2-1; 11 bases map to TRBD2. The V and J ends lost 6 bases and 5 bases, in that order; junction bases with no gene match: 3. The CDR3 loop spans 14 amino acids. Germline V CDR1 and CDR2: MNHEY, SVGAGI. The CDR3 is CASRGTSGNNEQFF. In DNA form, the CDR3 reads TGTGCCAGCAGAGGGACTAGCGGAAACAATGAGCAGTTCTTC.

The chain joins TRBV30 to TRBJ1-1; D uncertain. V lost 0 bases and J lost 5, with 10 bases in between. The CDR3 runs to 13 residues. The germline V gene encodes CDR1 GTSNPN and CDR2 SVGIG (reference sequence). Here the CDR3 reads CAWSVVSGTEAFF. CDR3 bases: TGTGCCTGGAGTGTAGTCTCGGGGACTGAAGCTTTCTTT. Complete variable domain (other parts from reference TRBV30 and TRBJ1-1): SQTIHQWPATLVQPVGSPLSLECTVEGTSNPNLYWYRQAAGRGLQLLFYSVGIGQISSEVPQNLSASRPQDRQFILSSKKLLLSDSGFYLCAWSVVSGTEAFFGQGTRLTVV.

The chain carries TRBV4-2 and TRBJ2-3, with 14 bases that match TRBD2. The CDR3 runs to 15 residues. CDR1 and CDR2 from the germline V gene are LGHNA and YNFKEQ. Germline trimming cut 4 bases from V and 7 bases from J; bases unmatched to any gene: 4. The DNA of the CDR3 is TGTGCCAGCAGCCGGGGACTAGCGGGAGTAAATACGCAGTATTTT. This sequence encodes CASSRGLAGVNTQYF.

The CDR3 region has the DNA TGTGCCAGTAGTTTTAGCAATCAGCCCCAGCATTTT. It codes for CASSFSNQPQHF. The chain uses TRBV19 and TRBJ1-5; no clear D. Trimming took off 5 bases at V and 0 bases at J, with 2 bases between the two ends. Germline-derived CDR1 and CDR2 are LNHDA and SQIVND (reference sequence). CDR3 size: 12 residues. The full variable domain, completed using reference TRBV19 and TRBJ1-5, is DGGITQSPKYLFRKEGQNVTLSCEQNLNHDAMYWYRQDPGQGLRLIYYSQIVNDFQKGDIAEGYSVSREKKESFPLTVTSAQKNPTAFYLCASSFSNQPQHFGDGTRLSIL.

CDR3 DNA: TGTGCCAGCAGCATGCCCGGGACAGGGGCAGATACGCAGTATTTT. Translated, it gives CASSMPGTGADTQYF. V is TRBV3-1 (or the pseudogene TRBV3-2) and J is TRBJ2-3; 10 bases agree with TRBD1. CDR1 and CDR2 from the germline V gene are LGHDT and YNNKEL (reference sequence). The V gene end was trimmed by 5 bases and the J gene end by 4 bases; junction bases not matched to a gene: 6. The CDR3 totals 15 residues.

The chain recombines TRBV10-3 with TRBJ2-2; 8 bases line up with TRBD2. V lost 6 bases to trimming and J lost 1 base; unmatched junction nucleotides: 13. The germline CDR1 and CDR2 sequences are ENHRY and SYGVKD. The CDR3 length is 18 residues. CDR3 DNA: TGTGCCATCAGGGGGGGCATACTAGCGGAGGGGAACACCGGGGAGCTGTTTTTT. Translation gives CAIRGGILAEGNTGELFF.

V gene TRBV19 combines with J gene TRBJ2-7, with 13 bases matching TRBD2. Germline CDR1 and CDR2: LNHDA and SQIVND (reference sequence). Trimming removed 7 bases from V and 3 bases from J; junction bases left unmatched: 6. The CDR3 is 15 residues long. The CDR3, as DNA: TGTGCCAGTAAGCAGGGACTAGCGGGACTCTACGAGCAGTACTTC. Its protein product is CASKQGLAGLYEQYF.

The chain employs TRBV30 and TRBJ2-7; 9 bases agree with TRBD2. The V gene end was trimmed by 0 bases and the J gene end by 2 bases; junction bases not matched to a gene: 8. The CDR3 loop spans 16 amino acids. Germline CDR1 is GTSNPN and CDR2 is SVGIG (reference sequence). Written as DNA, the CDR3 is TGTGCCTGGAGTGTGGGTTGGGCTAGCGGGACCTACGAGCAGTACTTC. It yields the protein CAWSVGWASGTYEQYF.

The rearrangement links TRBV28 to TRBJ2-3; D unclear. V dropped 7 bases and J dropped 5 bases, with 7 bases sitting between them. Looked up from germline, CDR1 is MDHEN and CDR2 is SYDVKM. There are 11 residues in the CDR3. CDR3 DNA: TGTGCCAGCACAGAAAAAGATACGCAGTATTTT. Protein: CASTEKDTQYF.

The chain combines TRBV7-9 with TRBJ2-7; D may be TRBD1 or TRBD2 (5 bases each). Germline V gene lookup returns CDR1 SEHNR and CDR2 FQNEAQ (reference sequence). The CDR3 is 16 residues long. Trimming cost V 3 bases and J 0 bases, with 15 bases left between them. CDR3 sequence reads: CASSFPPGPASYEQYF. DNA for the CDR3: TGTGCCAGCAGCTTCCCCCCGGGACCTGCCTCCTACGAGCAGTACTTC.

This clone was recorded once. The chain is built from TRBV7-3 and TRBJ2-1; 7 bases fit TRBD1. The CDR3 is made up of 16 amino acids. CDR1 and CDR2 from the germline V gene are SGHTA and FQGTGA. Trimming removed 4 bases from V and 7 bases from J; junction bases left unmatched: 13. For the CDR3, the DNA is TGTGCCAGCAGCTCCGGACAGAGGGGGCTCGGGAATGAGCAGTTCTTC. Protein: CASSSGQRGLGNEQFF.

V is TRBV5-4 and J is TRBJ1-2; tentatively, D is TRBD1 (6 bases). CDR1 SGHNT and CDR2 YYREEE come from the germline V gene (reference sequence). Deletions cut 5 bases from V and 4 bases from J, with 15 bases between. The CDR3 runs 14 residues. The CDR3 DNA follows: TGTGCCAGCAGGGGATGGGGGGCCGGCTATGGCTACACCTTC. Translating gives CASRGWGAGYGYTF.

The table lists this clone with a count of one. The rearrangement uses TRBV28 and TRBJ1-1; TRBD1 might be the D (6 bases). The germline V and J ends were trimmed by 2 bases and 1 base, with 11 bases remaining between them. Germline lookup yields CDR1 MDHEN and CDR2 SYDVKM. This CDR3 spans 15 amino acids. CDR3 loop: CASSLPGAQNTEAFF. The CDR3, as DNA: TGTGCCAGCAGTTTACCGGGGGCTCAGAACACTGAAGCTTTCTTT.

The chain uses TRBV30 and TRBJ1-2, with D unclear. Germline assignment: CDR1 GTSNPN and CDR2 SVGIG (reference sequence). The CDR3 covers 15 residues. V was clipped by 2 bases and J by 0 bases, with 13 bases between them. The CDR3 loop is CAWSPPGLANYGYTF. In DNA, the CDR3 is TGTGCCTGGAGTCCCCCAGGTTTAGCTAACTATGGCTACACCTTC.

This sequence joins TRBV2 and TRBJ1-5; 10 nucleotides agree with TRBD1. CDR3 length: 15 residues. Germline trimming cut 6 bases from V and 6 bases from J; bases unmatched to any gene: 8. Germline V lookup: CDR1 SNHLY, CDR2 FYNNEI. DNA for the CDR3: TGTGCCAGCAGGAGGGGACAGGGGCTTGTTCAGCCCCAGCATTTT. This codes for CASRRGQGLVQPQHF.

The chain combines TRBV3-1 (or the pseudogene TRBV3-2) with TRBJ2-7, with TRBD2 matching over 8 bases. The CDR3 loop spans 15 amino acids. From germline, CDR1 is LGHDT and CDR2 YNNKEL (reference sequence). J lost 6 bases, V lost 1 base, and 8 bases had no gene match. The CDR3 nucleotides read TGTGCCAGCAGCCAAGTGCGGGAGGCCCATACCGAGCAGTACTTC. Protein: CASSQVREAHTEQYF.

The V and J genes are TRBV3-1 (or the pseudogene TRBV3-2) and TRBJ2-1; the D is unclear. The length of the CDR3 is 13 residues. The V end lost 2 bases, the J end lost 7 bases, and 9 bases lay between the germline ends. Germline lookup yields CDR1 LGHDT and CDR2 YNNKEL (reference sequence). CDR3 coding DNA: TGTGCCAGCAGCCAATTAATGGGGAATGAGCAGTTCTTC. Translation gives CASSQLMGNEQFF.

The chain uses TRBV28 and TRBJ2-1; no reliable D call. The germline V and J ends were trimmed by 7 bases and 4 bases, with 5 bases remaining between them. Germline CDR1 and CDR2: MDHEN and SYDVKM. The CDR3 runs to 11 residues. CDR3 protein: CASIRYNEQFF. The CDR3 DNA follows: TGTGCCAGCATTCGGTACAATGAGCAGTTCTTC.

In DNA, the CDR3 is TGTGCCTGGAGGCACCCCCCCCCTTTTAGGGGGCTTAACTATGGCTACACCTTC. Its translation: CAWRHPPPFRGLNYGYTF. The genes are TRBV30 and TRBJ1-2, with 7 bases lining up with TRBD1. Unmatched junction bases numbered 17, after V lost 3 bases and J lost 1 base. The CDR3 has 18 amino acids. Germline CDR1 reads GTSNPN; CDR2 reads SVGIG (reference sequence).

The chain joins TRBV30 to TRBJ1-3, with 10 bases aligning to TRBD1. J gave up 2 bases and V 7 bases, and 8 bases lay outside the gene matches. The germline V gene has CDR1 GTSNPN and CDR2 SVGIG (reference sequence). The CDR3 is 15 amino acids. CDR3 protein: CASVEGTGAGNTIYF. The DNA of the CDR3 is TGTGCCTCGGTGGAGGGGACAGGGGCTGGAAACACCATATATTTT.

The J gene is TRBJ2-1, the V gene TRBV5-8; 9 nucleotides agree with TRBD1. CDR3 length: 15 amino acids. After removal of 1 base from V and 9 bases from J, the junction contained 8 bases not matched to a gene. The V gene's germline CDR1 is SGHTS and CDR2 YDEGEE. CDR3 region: CASSLRQGGSGEQFF. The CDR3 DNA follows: TGTGCCAGCAGCTTGCGACAGGGGGGGAGTGGTGAGCAGTTCTTC.

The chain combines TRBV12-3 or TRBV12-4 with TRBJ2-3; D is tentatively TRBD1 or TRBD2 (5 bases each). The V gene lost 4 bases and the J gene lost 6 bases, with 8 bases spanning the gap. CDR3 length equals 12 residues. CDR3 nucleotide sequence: TGTGCCAGCAGTTCTTGGGGGGATACGCAGTATTTT. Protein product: CASSSWGDTQYF.